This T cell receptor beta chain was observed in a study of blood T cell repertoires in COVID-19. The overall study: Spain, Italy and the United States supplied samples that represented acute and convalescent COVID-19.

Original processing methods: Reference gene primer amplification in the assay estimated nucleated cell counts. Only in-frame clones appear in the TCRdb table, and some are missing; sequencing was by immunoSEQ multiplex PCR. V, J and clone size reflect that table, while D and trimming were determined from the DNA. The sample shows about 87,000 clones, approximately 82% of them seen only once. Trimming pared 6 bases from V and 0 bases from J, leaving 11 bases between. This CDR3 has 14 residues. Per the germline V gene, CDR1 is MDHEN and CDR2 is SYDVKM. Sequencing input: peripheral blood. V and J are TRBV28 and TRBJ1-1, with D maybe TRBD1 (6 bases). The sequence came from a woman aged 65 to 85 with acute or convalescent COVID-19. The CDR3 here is CASRQGDMNTEAFF. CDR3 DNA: TGTGCCAGCAGGCAAGGGGACATGAACACTGAAGCTTTCTTT.